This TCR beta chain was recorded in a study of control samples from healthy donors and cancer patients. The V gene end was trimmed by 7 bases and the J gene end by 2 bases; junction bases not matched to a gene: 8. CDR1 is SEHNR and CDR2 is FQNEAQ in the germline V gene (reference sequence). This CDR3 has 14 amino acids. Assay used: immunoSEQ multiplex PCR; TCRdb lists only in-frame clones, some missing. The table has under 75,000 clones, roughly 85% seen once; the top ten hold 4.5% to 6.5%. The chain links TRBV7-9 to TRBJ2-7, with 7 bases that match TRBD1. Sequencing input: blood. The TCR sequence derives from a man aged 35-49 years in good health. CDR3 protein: CASTSRDRAYEQYF. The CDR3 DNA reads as TGTGCCAGCACCTCCCGGGACAGAGCCTACGAGCAGTACTTC. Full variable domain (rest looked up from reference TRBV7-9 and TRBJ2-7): DTGVSQNPRHKITKRGQNVTFRCDPISEHNRLYWYRQTLGQGPEFLTYFQNEAQLEKSRLLSDRFSAERPKGSFSTLEIQRTEQGDSAMYLCASTSRDRAYEQYFGPGTRLTVT.